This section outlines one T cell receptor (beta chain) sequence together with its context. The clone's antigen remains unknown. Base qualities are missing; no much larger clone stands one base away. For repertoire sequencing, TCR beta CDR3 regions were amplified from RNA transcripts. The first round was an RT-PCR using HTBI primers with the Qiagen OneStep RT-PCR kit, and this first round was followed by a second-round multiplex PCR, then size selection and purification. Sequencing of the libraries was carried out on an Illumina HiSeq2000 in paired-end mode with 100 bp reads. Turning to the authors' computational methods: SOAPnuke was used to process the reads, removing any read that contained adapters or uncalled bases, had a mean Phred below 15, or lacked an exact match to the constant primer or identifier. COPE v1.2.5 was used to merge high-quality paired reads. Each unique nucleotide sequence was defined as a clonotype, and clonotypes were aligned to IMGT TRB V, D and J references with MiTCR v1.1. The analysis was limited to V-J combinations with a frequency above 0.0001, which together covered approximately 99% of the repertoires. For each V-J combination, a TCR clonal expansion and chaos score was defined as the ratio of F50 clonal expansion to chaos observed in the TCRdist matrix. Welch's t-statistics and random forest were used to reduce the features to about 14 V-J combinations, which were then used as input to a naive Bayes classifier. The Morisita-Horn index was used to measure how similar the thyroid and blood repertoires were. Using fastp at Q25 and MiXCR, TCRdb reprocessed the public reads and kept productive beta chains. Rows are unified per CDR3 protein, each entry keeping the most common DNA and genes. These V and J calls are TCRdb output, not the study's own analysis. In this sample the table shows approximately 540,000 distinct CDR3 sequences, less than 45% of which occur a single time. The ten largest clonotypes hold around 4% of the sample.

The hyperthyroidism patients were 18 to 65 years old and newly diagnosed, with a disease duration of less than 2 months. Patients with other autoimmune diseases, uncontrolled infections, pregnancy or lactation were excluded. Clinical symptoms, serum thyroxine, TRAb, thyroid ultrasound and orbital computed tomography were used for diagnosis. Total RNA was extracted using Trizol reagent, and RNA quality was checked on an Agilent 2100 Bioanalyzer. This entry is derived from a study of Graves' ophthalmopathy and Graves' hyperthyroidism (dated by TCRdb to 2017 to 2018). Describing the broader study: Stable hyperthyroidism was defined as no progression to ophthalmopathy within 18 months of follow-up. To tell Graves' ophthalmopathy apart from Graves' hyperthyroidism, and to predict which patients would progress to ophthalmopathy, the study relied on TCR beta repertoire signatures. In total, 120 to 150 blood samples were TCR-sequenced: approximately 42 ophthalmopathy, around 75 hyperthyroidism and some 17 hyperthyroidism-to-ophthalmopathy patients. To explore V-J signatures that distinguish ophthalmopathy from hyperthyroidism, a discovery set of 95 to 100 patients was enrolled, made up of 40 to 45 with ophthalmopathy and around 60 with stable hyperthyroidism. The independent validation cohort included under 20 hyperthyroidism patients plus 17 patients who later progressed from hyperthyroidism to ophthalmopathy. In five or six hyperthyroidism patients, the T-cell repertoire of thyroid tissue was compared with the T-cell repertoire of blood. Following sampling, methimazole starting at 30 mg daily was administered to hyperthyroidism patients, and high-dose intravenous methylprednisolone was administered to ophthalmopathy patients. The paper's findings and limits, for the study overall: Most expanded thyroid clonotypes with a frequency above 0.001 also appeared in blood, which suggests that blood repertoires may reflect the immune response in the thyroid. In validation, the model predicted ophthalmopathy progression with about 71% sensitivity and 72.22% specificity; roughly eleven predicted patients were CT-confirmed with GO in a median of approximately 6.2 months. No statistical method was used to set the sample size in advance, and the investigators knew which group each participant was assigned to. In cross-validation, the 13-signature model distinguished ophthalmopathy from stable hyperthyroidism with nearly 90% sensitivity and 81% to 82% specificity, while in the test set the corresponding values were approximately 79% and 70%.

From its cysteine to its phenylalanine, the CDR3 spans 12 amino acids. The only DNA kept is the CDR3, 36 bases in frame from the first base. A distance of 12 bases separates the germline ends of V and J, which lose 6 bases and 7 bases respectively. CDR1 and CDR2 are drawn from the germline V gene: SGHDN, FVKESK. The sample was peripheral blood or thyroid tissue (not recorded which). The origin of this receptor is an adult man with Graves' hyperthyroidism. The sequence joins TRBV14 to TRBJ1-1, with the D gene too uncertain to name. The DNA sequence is TGTGCCAGCAGTTTAGTTGGAGGTGAAGCTTTCTTT. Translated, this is CASSLVGGEAFF.